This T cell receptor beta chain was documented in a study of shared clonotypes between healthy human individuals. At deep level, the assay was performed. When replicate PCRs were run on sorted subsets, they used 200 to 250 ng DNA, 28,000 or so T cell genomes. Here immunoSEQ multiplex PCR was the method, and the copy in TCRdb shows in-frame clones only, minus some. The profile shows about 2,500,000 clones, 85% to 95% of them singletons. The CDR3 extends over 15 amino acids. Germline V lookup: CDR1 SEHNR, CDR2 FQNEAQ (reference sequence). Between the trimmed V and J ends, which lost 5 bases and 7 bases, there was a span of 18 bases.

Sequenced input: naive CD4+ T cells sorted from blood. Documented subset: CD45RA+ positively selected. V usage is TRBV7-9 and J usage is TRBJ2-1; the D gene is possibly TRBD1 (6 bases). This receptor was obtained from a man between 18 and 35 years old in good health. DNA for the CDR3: TGTGCCAGCAGCCCCCGGGACATGAAAAGGAATGAGCAGTTCTTC. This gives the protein CASSPRDMKRNEQFF.